The 26 T cell receptor beta chains below were found in one sample sequenced in a study of blood T cell repertoires in COVID-19. Sequenced by immunoSEQ multiplex PCR; TCRdb stores in-frame clones only, minus some. The sample carries fewer than 400,000 clones, roughly nine tenths recorded once. The sequenced material came from PBMCs or T cells enriched from blood (not recorded which). These receptors came from a woman aged 30 to 39 who had recovered from COVID-19.

The rearrangement uses TRBV6-6 and TRBJ2-7, with TRBD1 as a possible D gene (5 bases). V was shortened by 2 bases and J by 7 bases, with 12 bases between the two germline ends. The germline CDR1 and CDR2 sequences are MNHNY and SVGAGI (reference sequence). CDR3 length equals 13 residues. The CDR3, as DNA: TGTGCCAGCAGTTACAGTAGGGGATGGGAGCAGTACTTC. Translating gives CASSYSRGWEQYF.

CDR3 bases: TGTGCCAGTAGTATTGTGACACCGAACACTGAAGCTTTCTTT. Residues: CASSIVTPNTEAFF. The chain employs TRBV19 and TRBJ1-1; D is unresolved. The CDR3 has 14 amino acids. Germline V gives CDR1 LNHDA, CDR2 SQIVND (reference sequence). Deletions cut 3 bases from V and 1 base from J, with 9 bases between.

The sample holds one count of this clone. V usage is TRBV15 and J usage is TRBJ2-1; possible D gene TRBD2, 6 bases. This CDR3 comprises 13 residues. V was cut by 5 bases and J by 7 bases, with 12 bases left in between. The germline V gene encodes CDR1 LNHNV and CDR2 YYDKDF (reference sequence). The CDR3: CATSVWGENEQFF. In nucleotides, the CDR3 is TGTGCCACCAGCGTCTGGGGGGAGAATGAGCAGTTCTTC.

About this clone: The sample contains more than one DNA sequence encoding this CDR3. The chain carries TRBV9 and TRBJ2-1; 14 nucleotides agree with TRBD2. The CDR3 has 15 residues. The trim removed 0 bases at V and 8 bases at J, leaving 1 base unmatched. Germline CDR1 reads SGDLS; CDR2 reads YYNGEE. In nucleotides, the CDR3 is TGTGCCAGCAGCGTAGAGGGACTAGCGGGAGATGAGCAGTTCTTC. The encoded protein is CASSVEGLAGDEQFF. The complete variable domain, with remaining parts taken from reference TRBV9 and TRBJ2-1, reads DSGVTQTPKHLITATGQRVTLRCSPRSGDLSVYWYQQSLDQGLQFLIQYYNGEERAKGNILERFSAQQFPDLHSELNLSSLELGDSALYFCASSVEGLAGDEQFFGPGTRLTVL.

The chain couples TRBV4-1 to TRBJ2-3; the D is unclear. This CDR3 has 16 residues. From germline, CDR1 is MGHRA and CDR2 YSYEKL. V lost 1 base and J lost 2, with 13 bases in between. The CDR3 spells CASSQVIGGATDTQYF. The CDR3 DNA reads TGCGCCAGCAGCCAAGTAATCGGCGGAGCCACAGATACGCAGTATTTT.

The chain has TRBV3-1 (or the pseudogene TRBV3-2) and TRBJ2-5; 13 nucleotides line up with TRBD2. This CDR3 contains 17 residues. Trimming cost V 1 base and J 1 base; bases outside gene matches: 3. Germline V lookup: CDR1 LGHDT, CDR2 YNNKEL (reference sequence). The CDR3: CASSQGRTSGGQETQYF. For the CDR3, the DNA is TGTGCCAGCAGCCAAGGGCGGACTAGCGGGGGCCAAGAGACCCAGTACTTC.

The rearrangement joins TRBV23-1 to TRBJ1-6, with TRBD1 matching over 7 bases. TRBV23-1 is marked as an open reading frame, function uncertain. V shed 4 bases, J shed 8 bases, and the junction held 17 bases outside the gene matches. The CDR3 consists of 18 residues. CDR3 sequence reads: CASSPLWDSRLRDSPLHF. CDR3 sequence (DNA): TGCGCCAGCAGTCCCCTCTGGGACAGCAGACTAAGAGATTCACCCCTCCACTTT.

The rearrangement joins TRBV9 to TRBJ1-3, with D uncertain. The CDR3 consists of 12 residues. V lost 4 bases and J 4 bases, leaving 6 bases between the germline ends. In germline, CDR1 is SGDLS, CDR2 YYNGEE. CDR3 nucleotide sequence: TGTGCCAGCAGCCCACGGGGAAACACCATATATTTT. Amino acid sequence: CASSPRGNTIYF.

This clone occurred once. The V gene is TRBV18, the J gene TRBJ1-2, with TRBD1 identical over 9 bases. Germline CDR1 is KGHSH and CDR2 is LQKENI. This CDR3 has 14 amino acids. J lost 6 bases, V lost 4 bases, and 6 bases had no gene match. The CDR3 DNA reads TGTGCCAGCTCACGGGACAGGGATATGGATGGCTACACCTTC. It encodes CASSRDRDMDGYTF.

The table lists this clone with a count of one. The CDR3 coding sequence is TGCGCCAGCAGCCATGGGGCAGGATTGAACACTGAAGCTTTCTTT. Translated: CASSHGAGLNTEAFF. The chain links TRBV5-1 to TRBJ1-1; tentatively, D is TRBD1 (5 bases). V dropped 4 bases and J dropped 0 bases, with 13 bases sitting between them. The CDR3 runs to 15 residues. Germline loops: CDR1 SGHRS, CDR2 YFSETQ.

The genes are TRBV28 and TRBJ2-1; the D gene is possibly TRBD2 (5 bases). The CDR3 is made up of 16 amino acids. In germline, CDR1 is MDHEN, CDR2 SYDVKM. With 6 bases removed from V and 12 bases from J, the gap between germline ends came to 27 bases. In DNA, the CDR3 is TGTGCCAGCAGCTCAATGATCTTAGGCGGGCCCCCGTCGCAGTTCTTC. Protein: CASSSMILGGPPSQFF. Full variable domain (missing parts from reference TRBV28 and TRBJ2-1): DVKVTQSSRYLVKRTGEKVFLECVQDMDHENMFWYRQDPGLGLRLIYFSYDVKMKEKGDIPEGYSVSREKKERFSLILESASTNQTSMYLCASSSMILGGPPSQFFGPGTRLTVL.

The chain has TRBV10-3 and TRBJ2-5; possibly TRBD2 for D (5 bases). CDR3 length: 14 amino acids. V lost 3 bases to trimming and J lost 1 base, with 9 bases between them. Germline V CDR1 and CDR2: ENHRY, SYGVKD. Written as DNA, the CDR3 is TGTGCCATCAGTGATGTGGACTTCCAAGAGACCCAGTACTTC. It translates to CAISDVDFQETQYF.

The rearrangement links TRBV5-1 to TRBJ1-4; a possible D gene is TRBD1 (5 bases). The CDR3 loop spans 15 amino acids. V was shortened by 0 bases and J by 3 bases, with 9 bases between the two germline ends. The germline CDR1 and CDR2 sequences are SGHRS and YFSETQ. The CDR3 loop reads CASSLAGVSNEKLFF. CDR3 nucleotides: TGCGCCAGCAGCTTGGCGGGGGTCTCTAATGAAAAACTGTTTTTT.

This chain connects TRBV7-2 to TRBJ1-1; TRBD1 might be the D (5 bases). The CDR3 runs to 15 residues. Germline lookup yields CDR1 SGHTA and CDR2 FQGNSA. V was clipped by 5 bases and J by 0 bases, with 13 bases between them. The CDR3 DNA reads as TGTGCCAGCAGCCAATGGGGCAGAGTGAACACTGAAGCTTTCTTT. Translation gives CASSQWGRVNTEAFF.

The V gene is TRBV4-3, the J gene TRBJ2-5; 15 bases agree with TRBD2. With V trimmed by 3 bases and J by 1 base, 6 bases remained unmatched. CDR1 is LGHNA and CDR2 is YSLEER in the germline V gene. CDR3 size: 18 residues. The CDR3 nucleotides read TGCGCCAGCAGCCAGGGACTAGCGGGAGGCCTTTCCCAAGAGACCCAGTACTTC. Amino acids: CASSQGLAGGLSQETQYF.

This rearrangement joins TRBV7-3 to TRBJ2-1; 12 bases are shared with TRBD2. The trim removed 5 bases at V and 10 bases at J, leaving 6 bases unmatched. Germline V gene sequence: CDR1 SGHTA, CDR2 FQGTGA. The CDR3 contains 14 residues. CDR3 nucleotides: TGTGCCAGCAGCCCGACTAGCGGGAGAATAGAGCAGTTCTTC. Encoded protein: CASSPTSGRIEQFF.

This chain joins TRBV28 and TRBJ2-7; 9 nucleotides align to TRBD1. The germline gives CDR1 MDHEN, CDR2 SYDVKM. This CDR3 region has 13 residues. With V trimmed by 10 bases and J by 4 bases, 8 bases remained unmatched. The CDR3 region has the DNA TGTGCCACCTCCTTGGGACAGGGTTACGAGCAGTACTTC. This codes for CATSLGQGYEQYF.

This rearrangement joins TRBV28 to TRBJ2-5, with TRBD1 matching 8 bases. Germline V CDR1 and CDR2: MDHEN, SYDVKM. V was clipped by 10 bases and J by 1 base; unmatched bases: 14. This CDR3 is 16 amino acids long. The CDR3 protein is CATTRGQGEPQETQYF. The CDR3 coding sequence is TGTGCCACCACCAGGGGGCAGGGGGAACCCCAAGAGACCCAGTACTTC.

In this sample, this clone turned up once. The J gene is TRBJ2-1, the V gene TRBV9, with 11 bases aligning to TRBD2. V trimming: 4 bases; J trimming: 3 bases; junction bases outside the gene matches: 6. CDR1 SGDLS and CDR2 YYNGEE come from the germline V gene. This CDR3 comprises 16 residues. CDR3 amino acids: CASSYGTSGLYNEQFF. CDR3 nucleotide sequence: TGTGCCAGCAGCTACGGGACTAGCGGACTCTACAATGAGCAGTTCTTC.

The rearrangement uses TRBV2 and TRBJ2-3; 9 bases agree with TRBD1. CDR1 and CDR2 (germline): SNHLY, FYNNEI. This CDR3 is 15 amino acids long. Trimming at V came to 2 bases and at J to 6 bases, leaving 6 bases not matched to a gene. As DNA, the CDR3 is TGTGCCAGCAGTGAACAGGGGACAGGGAGGGATACGCAGTATTTT. Encoded protein: CASSEQGTGRDTQYF.

On this clone itself: Other DNA sequences in this specimen translate into the identical CDR3. The chain recombines TRBV28 with TRBJ1-1, with 7 bases matching TRBD1. This CDR3 has 14 amino acids. Unmatched junction bases numbered 2, after V lost 2 bases and J lost 2 bases. CDR1 and CDR2 from the germline V gene are MDHEN and SYDVKM. The CDR3 reads CASSLQGGNTEAFF. CDR3 DNA sequence: TGTGCCAGCAGTTTACAGGGGGGCAACACTGAAGCTTTCTTT.

The rearrangement joins TRBV4-3 to TRBJ1-2; D unresolved. Germline V lookup: CDR1 LGHNA, CDR2 YSLEER. CDR3 length: 15 amino acids. With 4 bases removed from V and 8 bases from J, the gap between germline ends came to 20 bases. CDR3 nucleotide sequence: TGCGCCAGCAGCCCAACACCCTCGATGATGGAGGGCTACACCTTC. Its translation is CASSPTPSMMEGYTF.

Of note for this clone: Other nucleotide sequences in the sample specify the same CDR3. The CDR3 here is CASSPPGLMTGELFF. In nucleotides, the CDR3 is TGTGCCAGCTCACCACCCGGACTGATGACTGGGGAGCTGTTTTTT. The gene calls are TRBV18 and TRBJ2-2; possible D gene TRBD2, 5 bases. The ends were cut back, 0 bases at V and 8 bases at J, with 13 bases in the middle. Germline CDR1 is KGHSH and CDR2 is LQKENI. This CDR3 is built from 15 residues. Supplemented by reference TRBV18 and TRBJ2-2, the full variable domain reads NAGVMQNPRHLVRRRGQEARLRCSPMKGHSHVYWYRQLPEEGLKFMVYLQKENIIDESGMPKERFSAEFPKEGPSILRIQQVVRGDSAAYFCASSPPGLMTGELFFGEGSRLTVL.

The CDR3 here is CASRPGRAGEEKLFF. The CDR3, as DNA: TGCGCCAGCAGACCCGGGCGGGCTGGTGAGGAAAAACTGTTTTTT. The V gene is TRBV5-1, the J gene TRBJ1-4; D remains ambiguous. The CDR3 sequence is 15 residues long. Germline V gives CDR1 SGHRS, CDR2 YFSETQ. The V and J ends lost 5 bases and 8 bases respectively, with 19 bases between them.

The chain has TRBV6-5 and TRBJ1-2, with D maybe TRBD1 (6 bases). Trimming took off 4 bases at V and 4 bases at J, with 19 bases between the two ends. Germline values: CDR1 MNHEY, CDR2 SVGAGI. CDR3 length: 16 residues. CDR3 residues: CASSSGTGLFGYGYTF. The CDR3 DNA is TGTGCCAGCAGTTCGGGTACAGGGCTCTTTGGCTATGGCTACACCTTC.

The genes are TRBV5-8 and TRBJ2-7, with D unresolved. With 4 bases removed from V and 0 bases from J, the gap between germline ends came to 11 bases. The CDR3 is 14 residues long. The germline V gene encodes CDR1 SGHTS and CDR2 YDEGEE. CDR3 region: CASSNRHTSYEQYF. CDR3 coding DNA: TGTGCCAGCAGCAACCGACACACCTCCTACGAGCAGTACTTC.